The present entry profiles one T cell receptor (beta chain) with its context. The CDR3 spans 15 residues. Trimming removed 1 base at V and 1 base at J, with 8 bases between. Germline-derived CDR1 and CDR2 are LNHDA and SQIVND (reference sequence). How the authors handled the data: The assay estimated nucleated cells by amplifying reference gene primers. Some clones are missing from TCRdb's copy, which holds only in-frame ones; the method was immunoSEQ multiplex PCR. The V and J calls and the clone size are those of that table, but D and trimming were determined from the DNA. The sample has roughly 120,000 clones, around 89% seen once; the top ten hold approximately 3.3%. This entry comes from a study of blood T cell repertoires in COVID-19. Study background: In each case, the material was cDNA or gDNA derived from T cells, B-cell-depleted T cells, or PBMCs.

The sequence was collected from a woman in her forties or fifties with acute or convalescent COVID-19. The V gene is TRBV19, the J gene TRBJ1-5; possibly TRBD1 for D (5 bases). The material sequenced was peripheral blood. CDR3 in DNA: TGTGCCAGTAGTATAGTTCCAGGGAGCAATCAGCCCCAGCATTTT. Translation gives CASSIVPGSNQPQHF.